This TCR beta chain was retrieved from a study of blood T cell repertoires in COVID-19. Study summary: PBMCs, B-cell-depleted T cells, or T cells were the source of the cDNA or gDNA that made up the material.

Original handling: Amplification of reference gene primers provided the estimated nucleated cell counts. Repertoires were generated with immunoSEQ multiplex PCR, while TCRdb's copy carries only in-frame clones and drops some. That table furnishes V, J and clone size, whereas the DNA furnished D and trimming. The sample lists 100,000 to 150,000 clones; about 85% were seen once. This clone came up a few times. This CDR3 region has 15 residues. In germline, CDR1 is SGHTA, CDR2 FQGNSA. Trimming pared 1 base from V and 4 bases from J, leaving 13 bases between. This TCR was recovered from a woman of 80 years or more with COVID-19, enrolled during active disease. This rearrangement joins TRBV7-2 to TRBJ1-2; the D is unclear. Input material: peripheral blood. The CDR3 nucleotides read TGTGCCAGCAGCTTAGAGCAGGTTATTAGCTATGGCTACACCTTC. Its protein product is CASSLEQVISYGYTF.